Below, 4 T cell receptor beta chains from the same sample are listed, as sequenced in a study of T cell repertoires in cytomegalovirus infection. TCRdb reanalysed the reads using MiXCR and keeps one entry per CDR3 protein. The repertoire holds 200,000 to 300,000 distinct CDR3 sequences, with approximately 9.1% as singletons. Sequencing input: PBMCs. The receptor source for this set is a human donor in good health (CMV status not recorded). Some clones in this sample may be carry-over from other donors' samples.

This clonotype was seen at least ten times. The rearrangement joins TRBV4-1 to TRBJ2-1; TRBD2 aligns across 12 bases. Per germline, CDR1 MGHRA and CDR2 YSYEKL. The CDR3 is 17 residues long. The junction had 9 bases not matched to a gene; V was cut back by 1 base and J by 8 bases. CDR3 loop: CASSQALAGGPQDEQFF. The DNA for the CDR3 is TGCGCCAGCAGCCAAGCGCTAGCGGGAGGGCCTCAGGATGAGCAGTTCTTC.

There are a few counts of this clonotype. The chain uses TRBV19 and TRBJ2-1; 11 bases agree with TRBD2. This CDR3 is 17 amino acids long. Germline lookup yields CDR1 LNHDA and CDR2 SQIVND (reference sequence). Unmatched junction bases numbered 7, after V lost 6 bases and J lost 0 bases. The CDR3 DNA sequence: TGTGCCAGTAGCCCAACTAGCGGGAGTAGCTCCTACAATGAGCAGTTCTTC. This codes for CASSPTSGSSSYNEQFF. Drawing the rest from reference TRBV19 and TRBJ2-1, the complete variable domain is DGGITQSPKYLFRKEGQNVTLSCEQNLNHDAMYWYRQDPGQGLRLIYYSQIVNDFQKGDIAEGYSVSREKKESFPLTVTSAQKNPTAFYLCASSPTSGSSSYNEQFFGPGTRLTVL.

The table lists this clonotype with many counts. This chain joins TRBV29-1 and TRBJ1-1; D gene ambiguous. Germline CDR1 and CDR2: SQVTM and ANQGSEA. Trimming took 7 bases from V and 2 from J, leaving 11 bases between them. This CDR3 region has 12 residues. The CDR3 DNA is TGCAGCGGACGCGGCCTCAACACTGAAGCTTTCTTT. Its protein product is CSGRGLNTEAFF.

CDR3 protein: CASSYGVGTYDYGYTF. The CDR3, as DNA: TGTGCCAGCAGTTACGGCGTAGGGACCTACGACTATGGCTACACCTTC. V is TRBV6-2 or TRBV6-3 and J is TRBJ1-2; the D gene is possibly TRBD1 (5 bases). The CDR3 runs 16 residues. V was cut by 2 bases and J by 3 bases, with 16 bases left in between. Germline V lookup: CDR1 MNHEY, CDR2 SVGEGT.